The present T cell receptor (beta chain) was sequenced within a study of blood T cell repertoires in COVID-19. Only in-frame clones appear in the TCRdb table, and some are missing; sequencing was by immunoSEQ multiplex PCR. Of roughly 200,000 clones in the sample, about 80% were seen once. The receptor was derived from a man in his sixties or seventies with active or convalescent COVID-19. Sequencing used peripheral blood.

This CDR3 is CASSFGQYGTEAFF. The CDR3, as DNA: TGTGCCAGCAGTTTCGGACAGTATGGGACTGAAGCTTTCTTT. The chain uses TRBV6-5 and TRBJ1-1; perhaps TRBD1 as D (6 bases). V lost 4 bases, J lost 5 bases, and 14 bases lay in between. CDR1 is MNHEY and CDR2 is SVGAGI in the germline V gene. The CDR3 extends over 14 amino acids.